Each of the 15 T cell receptor beta chains below was sequenced from the same sample in a study of identical twins. TCRdb recomputed calls from the 5' RACE reads with MiXCR, one row per CDR3 protein. The table lists 450,000 or so distinct CDR3 sequences, about 24% of them singletons. This sample also belongs to another study, concerning T cells expressing NK-cell markers.

The material sequenced was CD4+ T cells sorted from blood. These TCRs come from a woman aged 18-30 years in good health.

This clonotype was seen a single time. The chain has TRBV20-1 and TRBJ2-3, with 9 nucleotides matching TRBD1. Germline V CDR1 and CDR2: DFQATT, SNEGSKA (reference sequence). There are 14 residues in the CDR3. The trim removed 8 bases at V and 0 bases at J, leaving 6 bases unmatched. In nucleotides, the CDR3 is TGCAGTATTAGGGACAGGGAGAGCACAGATACGCAGTATTTT. Amino acid sequence: CSIRDRESTDTQYF.

The table lists this clonotype with a few counts. V gene TRBV20-1 combines with J gene TRBJ1-5; D ambiguous. This CDR3 has 13 residues. V was clipped by 6 bases and J by 0 bases, with 9 bases between them. The germline V gene has CDR1 DFQATT and CDR2 SNEGSKA (reference sequence). CDR3 residues: CSAGRDSNQPQHF. As DNA, the CDR3 is TGCAGTGCAGGGCGAGATAGCAATCAGCCCCAGCATTTT.

This clonotype was seen a few times. J is TRBJ2-1 and V is TRBV20-1; D is perhaps TRBD2 (5 bases). The germline CDR1 and CDR2 sequences are DFQATT and SNEGSKA (reference sequence). The CDR3 sequence is 15 residues long. Deletions cut 1 base from V and 8 bases from J, with 18 bases between. The CDR3 is CSARGDLGIVYEQFF. For the CDR3, the DNA is TGCAGTGCTAGAGGGGATCTCGGGATTGTCTATGAGCAGTTCTTC.

This chain joins TRBV4-1 and TRBJ2-4; 10 nucleotides match TRBD2. This CDR3 comprises 17 residues. The ends lost 2 bases at V and 2 bases at J; junction bases unmatched: 6. CDR1 and CDR2 from the germline V gene are MGHRA and YSYEKL. CDR3 residues: CASSQTGSGGSKNIQYF. CDR3 sequence (DNA): TGCGCCAGCAGCCAAACGGGTAGCGGGGGGTCCAAAAACATTCAGTACTTC.

This clonotype was picked up a small number of times. The rearrangement joins TRBV5-1 to TRBJ2-3; D call uncertain. The CDR3 length is 14 residues. Between the trimmed V and J ends, which lost 0 bases and 2 bases, there was a span of 7 bases. CDR1 and CDR2 (germline): SGHRS, YFSETQ. This CDR3 is CASSLEGITDTQYF. The CDR3 region has the DNA TGCGCCAGCAGCTTGGAAGGCATCACAGATACGCAGTATTTT. Together with reference TRBV5-1 and TRBJ2-3, the CDR3 gives the full variable domain: KAGVTQTPRYLIKTRGQQVTLSCSPISGHRSVSWYQQTPGQGLQFLFEYFSETQRNKGNFPGRFSGRQFSNSRSEMNVSTLELGDSALYLCASSLEGITDTQYFGPGTRLTVL.

The table lists this clonotype with a few counts. This chain joins TRBV7-6 and TRBJ2-7, with TRBD2 matching 10 bases. Germline V gives CDR1 SGHVS, CDR2 FNYEAQ. The V segment lost 5 bases and the J segment 6 bases; nucleotides outside the gene matches: 10. This CDR3 is built from 15 residues. The DNA of the CDR3 is TGTGCCAGCAGCACCATTATAGCGGGAGGAGGCGAGCAGTACTTC. Encoded protein: CASSTIIAGGGEQYF.

Ten or more counts support this clonotype. The J gene is TRBJ1-5, the V gene TRBV12-3 or TRBV12-4, with 7 bases aligning to TRBD1. Losses at the gene ends were 1 base for V and 5 bases for J; bases not matched to a gene: 5. The length of the CDR3 is 15 residues. CDR3: CASSLGTGRDQPQHF. In nucleotides, the CDR3 is TGTGCCAGCAGTTTAGGGACAGGAAGGGATCAGCCCCAGCATTTT.

This clonotype was observed many times. This chain joins TRBV6-2 or TRBV6-3 and TRBJ2-7; 15 nucleotides line up with TRBD2. The V gene end was trimmed by 6 bases and the J gene end by 1 base; junction bases not matched to a gene: 10. The CDR3 has 18 residues. Germline CDR1 reads MNHEY; CDR2 reads SVGEGT. The CDR3 protein is CASRWTSGRAEISYEQYF. CDR3 coding DNA: TGTGCCAGCAGGTGGACTAGCGGGAGGGCCGAAATATCCTACGAGCAGTACTTC.

CDR3 sequence: CASSLIRGGTGELFF. The CDR3 coding sequence is TGTGCCAGCAGCTTGATCAGGGGGGGCACCGGGGAGCTGTTTTTT. The chain has TRBV5-5 and TRBJ2-2; either TRBD1 or TRBD2 may supply D (7 bases each). The germline CDR1 and CDR2 sequences are SGHKS and YYEKEE (reference sequence). With 1 base removed from V and 4 bases from J, the gap between germline ends came to 11 bases. The CDR3 has 15 residues.

The chain has TRBV12-3 or TRBV12-4 and TRBJ2-2; 9 nucleotides match TRBD2. Trimming cost V 1 base and J 3 bases; bases outside gene matches: 3. This CDR3 has 16 residues. The CDR3 DNA reads TGTGCCAGCAGTTTAGTTGTAGCGGGAGACACCGGGGAGCTGTTTTTT. Amino acid sequence: CASSLVVAGDTGELFF.

The chain uses TRBV18 and TRBJ2-1, with 13 bases identical to TRBD2. The junction had 4 bases not matched to a gene; V was cut back by 5 bases and J by 6 bases. This CDR3 spans 15 amino acids. Germline CDR1 is KGHSH and CDR2 is LQKENI. For the CDR3, the DNA is TGTGCCAGCTCATTTGGGACTAGCGGGACCAATGAGCAGTTCTTC. It yields the protein CASSFGTSGTNEQFF.

The chain links TRBV2 to TRBJ1-4; perhaps TRBD1 as D (5 bases). V lost 3 bases and J 6 bases, leaving 11 bases between the germline ends. The germline gives CDR1 SNHLY, CDR2 FYNNEI. There are 14 residues in the CDR3. CDR3 coding DNA: TGTGCCAGCAGTGATTCCATAGGGGATGAAAAACTGTTTTTT. As protein: CASSDSIGDEKLFF.

This clonotype was seen at least ten times. This rearrangement joins TRBV29-1 to TRBJ1-2; D gene uncertain. This CDR3 has 11 amino acids. Germline values: CDR1 SQVTM, CDR2 ANQGSEA. Trimming pared 6 bases from V and 2 bases from J, leaving 7 bases between. The DNA for the CDR3 is TGCAGCGTATACGGGAACTATGGCTACACCTTC. Residues: CSVYGNYGYTF.

The rearrangement joins TRBV29-1 to TRBJ2-1; D remains ambiguous. The germline gives CDR1 SQVTM, CDR2 ANQGSEA. There are 16 residues in the CDR3. Trimming pared 7 bases from V and 2 bases from J, leaving 21 bases between. This chain's CDR3 is CSAQGGRDLTYNEQFF. The CDR3 coding sequence is TGCAGCGCCCAAGGCGGTAGAGATTTAACCTACAATGAGCAGTTCTTC.

This clonotype has more than one count but fewer than ten. DNA of the CDR3: TGCAGCGTCCGGACAGGAGGATACAAGCAGTACTTC. Translated: CSVRTGGYKQYF. V gene TRBV29-1 combines with J gene TRBJ2-7, with 7 bases that match TRBD1. Germline V lookup: CDR1 SQVTM, CDR2 ANQGSEA. The J segment lost 8 bases and the V segment lost 6 bases, leaving 10 bases of the junction unmatched. The CDR3 is made up of 12 amino acids.